Given below is one TCR beta chain in context. Other DNA sequences in this sample translate to the same CDR3. The sample originates from a study of blood T cell repertoires in COVID-19. Study details: Specimens from acute and convalescent COVID-19 originated in the United States, Italy and Spain. From T cells, B-cell-depleted T cells, or PBMCs came the material, which was cDNA or gDNA.

In the study's own analysis: Reference gene primer amplification gave nucleated cell count estimates. TCRdb keeps only in-frame clones here, not all; method: immunoSEQ multiplex PCR. V, J and clone size were drawn from that table, and D and trimming were deduced from the DNA. The sample has 130,000 to 150,000 clones, about 83% seen once. The CDR3 sequence is 12 residues long. V was pared by 4 bases and J by 7 bases, with 1 base of the junction left unmatched. Looked up from germline, CDR1 is LNHDA and CDR2 is SQIVND (reference sequence). The chain couples TRBV19 to TRBJ1-3; 7 bases are shared with TRBD1. Input material: peripheral blood. The receptor was derived from a woman aged 50 to 65 with active or convalescent COVID-19. CDR3 sequence (DNA): TGTGCCAGTAGTACGACAGGGAACACCATATATTTT. Protein sequence: CASSTTGNTIYF.